Listed below are T cell receptor beta chains from one sample, sequenced in a study of T and B cells in COVID-19 patients. TCRdb used MiXCR to reprocess the multiplex PCR reads, holding one entry per CDR3 protein. The table shows about 8,400 distinct CDR3 sequences, with roughly 24% occurring only once. Material for sequencing was blood. The source is a human donor who had recovered from COVID-19. CDR3s include the opening cysteine and the closing phenylalanine or tryptophan.

J gene,V gene,CDR3 protein
TRBJ2-7,TRBV28,CASSSPYEQYF
TRBJ1-2,TRBV6-5,CASRSAGQSRYGYTF
TRBJ2-5,TRBV29-1,CSVPKGGMETQYF
TRBJ1-5,TRBV6-1,CASSEYDYWTGTQPQHF
TRBJ2-7,TRBV7-9,CASSLAVGFYEQYF
TRBJ1-2,TRBV10-3,CAISESGPYTF
TRBJ2-1,TRBV4-3,CASSQELGPNEQFF
TRBJ1-3,TRBV19,CASRLPATGRNTIYF
TRBJ1-2,TRBV15,CATSNGGTGIHYGYTF
TRBJ1-4,TRBV18,CASSPRGLNEKLFF
TRBJ2-5,TRBV7-6,CASSKREETQYF
TRBJ2-1,TRBV19,CASSTSGRRHEQFF
TRBJ1-6,TRBV19,CASAEVNSPLHF
TRBJ2-2,TRBV28,CASTIKGAGGELFF
TRBJ2-2,TRBV15,CATRGANTGELFF
TRBJ2-7,TRBV4-3,CASSQGSEASYEQYF
TRBJ2-5,TRBV7-2,CASTRGAQETQYF
TRBJ2-5,TRBV27,CASSLDRWRETQYF
TRBJ1-2,TRBV6-2/TRBV6-3,CASSNRDRRLSDGYTF
TRBJ2-1,TRBV11-1,CASSLVYQRGNNEQFF
TRBJ2-3,TRBV12-3/TRBV12-4,CASTIVLDRALADTQYF
TRBJ2-7,TRBV20-1,CSARDLASATYEQYF
TRBJ2-3,TRBV12-3/TRBV12-4,CASSSGDTQYF
TRBJ1-5,TRBV10-3,CAISTTGTGNSNQPQHF
TRBJ2-5,TRBV10-3,CAISDFRATQETQYF
TRBJ2-7,TRBV10-3,CAISGRTGAISYEQYF
TRBJ1-1,TRBV12-3/TRBV12-4,CASTSGWSDNTEAFF
TRBJ2-5,TRBV13,CASSSWGETQYF
TRBJ2-5,TRBV19,CASSLGLTVQETQYF
TRBJ1-1,TRBV19,CASSSRGDTEAFF
TRBJ1-5,TRBV10-3,CAISESGQNQPQHF
TRBJ1-6,TRBV19,CASSTAQGRSNSPLHF
TRBJ2-2,TRBV19,CASTRGTRAGELFF
TRBJ1-6,TRBV12-3/TRBV12-4,CASSLGGYVRENSPLHF
TRBJ1-5,TRBV2,CASIPGTGDQPQHF
TRBJ1-3,TRBV7-2,CASSRFGGNTIYF
TRBJ1-2,TRBV6-6,CASSPPGTLYGYTF
TRBJ1-2,TRBV21-1,CASSNARGRVRQVANYGYTF
TRBJ1-4,TRBV5-4,CASSAQQGGLEKLFF
TRBJ2-7,TRBV29-1,CSAEWGPYDEQYF
TRBJ2-2,TRBV6-5,CASTDLGGLERGELFF
TRBJ2-3,TRBV19,CASSRRQGGITDTQYF
TRBJ2-3,TRBV6-5,CASRDRGGGTEYF
TRBJ2-4,TRBV28,CASRSAKNIQYF